This T cell receptor beta chain was obtained from a study of human T cells and chemical hapten exposure. CDR3 length: 13 residues. Trimming cost V 4 bases and J 3 bases, with 9 bases left between them. The germline CDR1 and CDR2 sequences are LGHDT and YNNKEL (reference sequence). TCRdb used MiXCR to reprocess the RACE reads, holding one entry per CDR3 protein. The sample holds a few hundred thousand distinct CDR3 sequences, about 6% seen once. This clonotype occurred many times. Its specificity is unknown. Time point of the sample: patch test 2, 6 weeks after DPC sensitization. Treatment meaning: therapeutic diphenylcyclopropenone sensitization with weekly scalp DPC. Study results and limitations: Healthy individuals' immune responses may differ from those of donors, who had alopecia.

The receptor was isolated from a woman aged 18-30 years with alopecia areata. Some clones in this sample may be carry-over from other donors' samples. The input for sequencing was whole blood, taken in connection with sensitization to the hapten diphenylcyclopropenone (DPC). The chain couples TRBV3-1 to TRBJ1-2, with a tentative D call TRBD1 (5 bases). DNA for the CDR3: TGTGCCAGCAGCCGCGACAGCTACTATGGCTACACCTTC. Protein sequence: CASSRDSYYGYTF.